This passage covers 5 T cell receptor beta chains from one sample sequenced in a study of T cell repertoires in cytomegalovirus infection. These TCRs' antigens remain unknown. A single record per CDR3 protein comes from TCRdb applying MiXCR to the reads. The sample has roughly 500,000 distinct CDR3 sequences; 30% to 35% are singletons. The sample was cultured PBMCs, taken from culture after CMV antigen stimulation. Receptors originate from a human donor in good health (CMV status not recorded). Some clones in this sample may be carry-over from other donors' samples.

The chain uses TRBV7-9 and TRBJ2-7, with 7 bases lining up with TRBD1. CDR3 length equals 14 residues. With 5 bases clipped from V and 0 bases from J, the junction kept 4 bases outside the gene matches. From germline, CDR1 is SEHNR and CDR2 FQNEAQ (reference sequence). Here the CDR3 reads CASSPNRGSYEQYV. DNA for the CDR3: TGTGCCAGCAGCCCAAACAGGGGCTCCTACGAGCAGTACGTC.

This clonotype was picked up a small number of times. The rearrangement uses TRBV7-2 and TRBJ2-1; D might be TRBD1 (6 bases). The CDR3 covers 16 residues. Trimming removed 0 bases from V and 0 bases from J, with 9 bases in between. CDR1 and CDR2 (germline): SGHTA, FQGNSA. The CDR3 loop is CASSLAAGVSYNEQFF. In DNA, the CDR3 is TGTGCCAGCAGCTTAGCGGCAGGGGTCTCCTACAATGAGCAGTTCTTC. The full variable domain, with the rest looked up from reference TRBV7-2 and TRBJ2-1, is GAGVSQSPSNKVTEKGKDVELRCDPISGHTALYWYRQSLGQGLEFLIYFQGNSAPDKSGLPSDRFSAERTGGSVSTLTIQRTQQEDSAVYLCASSLAAGVSYNEQFFGPGTRLTVL.

This chain connects TRBV6-5 to TRBJ2-4, with 7 bases fitting TRBD1. CDR1 is MNHEY and CDR2 is SVGAGI in the germline V gene. The CDR3 runs 15 residues. V trimming: 2 bases; J trimming: 8 bases; junction bases outside the gene matches: 9. This CDR3 is CASSYGSGGLYIQYF. Written as DNA, the CDR3 is TGTGCCAGCAGTTACGGGTCAGGGGGTCTGTACATTCAGTACTTC.

This clonotype came up a few times. The rearrangement links TRBV19 to TRBJ1-5; 8 bases match TRBD1. Trimming cost V 9 bases and J 2 bases; bases outside gene matches: 18. The germline CDR1 and CDR2 sequences are LNHDA and SQIVND (reference sequence). The CDR3 has 18 amino acids. The CDR3 protein is CASTAGTGYSGGNQPQHF. The DNA of the CDR3 is TGTGCCAGCACAGCCGGGACAGGTTACTCCGGTGGCAATCAGCCCCAGCATTTT.

The gene calls are TRBV6-2 or TRBV6-3 and TRBJ2-5, with TRBD2 identical over 7 bases. Trimming at V came to 0 bases and at J to 0 bases, leaving 10 bases not matched to a gene. The CDR3 covers 18 residues. CDR1 and CDR2 from the germline V gene are MNHEY and SVGEGT. CDR3 DNA: TGTGCCAGCAGTTACTCGTTACTAGCGAAGGTCTACCAAGAGACCCAGTACTTC. As protein: CASSYSLLAKVYQETQYF.